These 23 T cell receptor beta chains came from one sample sequenced in a study of CD8+ T cells in alopecia areata. RNA extraction and reverse transcription yielded cDNA as sequencing template. Profiled with immunoSEQ multiplex PCR; TCRdb holds only in-frame clones, not every one. The table has some 120,000 clones, 61% seen once; the top ten hold around 5.7%. As to treatment: oral pan-JAK inhibitor, 5-10 mg twice daily. The source was CD4+ T cells sorted from blood, collected at week 4, from a patient treated with tofacitinib. These receptors came from a human donor with alopecia areata.

The gene calls are TRBV2 and TRBJ1-2; 7 bases are a match to TRBD1. The CDR3 length is 12 residues. J was trimmed by 5 bases and V by 3 bases; bases with no gene match: 0. Looked up from germline, CDR1 is SNHLY and CDR2 is FYNNEI. For the CDR3, the DNA is TGTGCCAGCAGTGAGACAGGGTATGGCTACACCTTC. Translation gives CASSETGYGYTF.

This clone occurred a few times. The rearrangement uses TRBV10-3 and TRBJ1-2, with TRBD1 as a possible D gene (5 bases). This CDR3 has 11 residues. Germline CDR1 ENHRY, CDR2 SYGVKD. The V end lost 10 bases, the J end lost 6 bases, and 12 bases lay between the germline ends. The CDR3 DNA reads TGTGCCACCCGGGACGTTGATGGCTACACCTTC. This gives the protein CATRDVDGYTF.

The chain couples TRBV7-2 to TRBJ1-2; D possibly corresponds to TRBD1 (5 bases). Trimming took 2 bases from V and 6 from J, leaving 10 bases between them. Per the germline V gene, CDR1 is SGHTA and CDR2 is FQGNSA. This CDR3 has 13 amino acids. The CDR3 protein is CASSLRTRDGYTF. The CDR3 DNA reads as TGTGCCAGCAGCTTAAGGACCAGGGATGGCTACACCTTC.

DNA of the CDR3: TGTGCCAGCAGCGCCGGACCTTCTCGGCAGTTCTTC. This encodes CASSAGPSRQFF. This chain uses TRBV9 with TRBJ2-1; D unclear. Germline CDR1 SGDLS, CDR2 YYNGEE. V was shortened by 3 bases and J by 12 bases, with 13 bases between the two germline ends. There are 12 residues in the CDR3.

The V call is TRBV29-1, the J call TRBJ2-7; D remains ambiguous. Per germline, CDR1 SQVTM and CDR2 ANQGSEA. V was pared by 3 bases and J by 7 bases, with 10 bases between. The CDR3 is made up of 11 amino acids. CDR3 DNA sequence: TGCAGCGTTGATGACTTCGGAGAGCAGTACTTC. Protein product: CSVDDFGEQYF.

The gene calls are TRBV2 and TRBJ1-4; no clear D. The CDR3 consists of 14 residues. From germline, CDR1 is SNHLY and CDR2 FYNNEI. Trimming cost V 7 bases and J 9 bases, with 18 bases left between them. The CDR3, as DNA: TGTGCCAGCAACCCGGGCCCCGAAGTGAAAAAACTGTTTTTT. Protein product: CASNPGPEVKKLFF.

V is TRBV18 and J is TRBJ2-5; 12 bases match TRBD1. The V segment lost 2 bases and the J segment 5 bases; nucleotides outside the gene matches: 3. The germline V gene encodes CDR1 KGHSH and CDR2 LQKENI. CDR3 length: 15 residues. CDR3 sequence reads: CASSPGTGGAETQYF. CDR3 nucleotides: TGTGCCAGCTCACCAGGGACAGGGGGCGCGGAGACCCAGTACTTC.

V gene TRBV29-1 combines with J gene TRBJ1-1; no clear D gene. Germline CDR1 and CDR2: SQVTM and ANQGSEA. V lost 5 bases and J 1 base, leaving 8 bases between the germline ends. This CDR3 contains 12 residues. CDR3 protein: CSVYRKNTEAFF. CDR3 sequence (DNA): TGCAGCGTTTACAGAAAGAACACTGAAGCTTTCTTT.

The V call is TRBV5-4, the J call TRBJ2-5, with a tentative D call TRBD1 (5 bases). This CDR3 has 17 amino acids. Trimming took off 2 bases at V and 1 base at J, with 18 bases between the two ends. Germline CDR1 is SGHNT and CDR2 is YYREEE (reference sequence). The CDR3 DNA is TGTGCCAGCAGCTTCCTTGGAAGGGGTGGGTTCCAAGAGACCCAGTACTTC. Its protein is CASSFLGRGGFQETQYF. Filled out from reference TRBV5-4 and TRBJ2-5, the complete variable domain reads ETGVTQSPTHLIKTRGQQVTLRCSSQSGHNTVSWYQQALGQGPQFIFQYYREEENGRGNFPPRFSGLQFPNYSSELNVNALELDDSALYLCASSFLGRGGFQETQYFGPGTRLLVL.

This clone was seen only a few times. This chain links TRBV18 with TRBJ1-3; D possibly corresponds to TRBD1 (6 bases). Trimming stripped 2 bases from V and 0 bases from J, with 14 bases between. The germline gives CDR1 KGHSH, CDR2 LQKENI. The CDR3 length is 17 residues. The CDR3 nucleotides read TGTGCCAGCTCACCAATTCAGGGGCCTAACTCTGGAAACACCATATATTTT. Encoded protein: CASSPIQGPNSGNTIYF.

The chain recombines TRBV7-2 with TRBJ1-1; D possibly corresponds to TRBD1 (6 bases). The CDR3 runs to 13 residues. Germline V gene data show CDR1 as SGHTA and CDR2 as FQGNSA. V was pared by 3 bases and J by 2 bases, with 7 bases between. This chain's CDR3 is CASSFRGNTEAFF. The CDR3 coding sequence is TGTGCCAGCAGCTTCAGGGGAAACACTGAAGCTTTCTTT.

This clone appeared a few times. The rearrangement uses TRBV9 and TRBJ2-3; D possibly corresponds to TRBD2 (6 bases). V lost 1 base and J lost 2, with 11 bases in between. The length of the CDR3 is 15 residues. Germline CDR1 and CDR2: SGDLS and YYNGEE. The CDR3 DNA reads as TGTGCCAGCAGCGTAATGGAGGGATCCACAGATACGCAGTATTTT. Encoded protein: CASSVMEGSTDTQYF. Together with reference TRBV9 and TRBJ2-3, the CDR3 gives the full variable domain: DSGVTQTPKHLITATGQRVTLRCSPRSGDLSVYWYQQSLDQGLQFLIQYYNGEERAKGNILERFSAQQFPDLHSELNLSSLELGDSALYFCASSVMEGSTDTQYFGPGTRLTVL.

This clone turned up a few times. The chain recombines TRBV19 with TRBJ1-5, with D maybe TRBD1 (5 bases). The CDR3 has 13 residues. Per germline, CDR1 LNHDA and CDR2 SQIVND (reference sequence). V was pared by 8 bases and J by 6 bases, with 14 bases between. DNA of the CDR3: TGTGCCAGTCTACAGGTATACACTCAGCCCCAGCATTTT. It codes for CASLQVYTQPQHF.

The table lists this clone with a few counts. The J gene is TRBJ1-2, the V gene TRBV10-3; 9 nucleotides line up with TRBD1. CDR3 size: 13 residues. The ends lost 5 bases at V and 3 bases at J; junction bases unmatched: 1. Germline V gene sequence: CDR1 ENHRY, CDR2 SYGVKD. The CDR3 DNA is TGTGCCATCAGTAGGGACAGGGACTATGGCTACACCTTC. It is translated as CAISRDRDYGYTF.

CDR3 sequence reads: CASSHRTTRHEQYF. The CDR3 DNA is TGTGCCAGCAGCCACCGGACGACACGTCACGAGCAGTACTTC. The chain employs TRBV6-6 and TRBJ2-7; D not resolved. This CDR3 has 14 residues. CDR1 and CDR2 from the germline V gene are MNHNY and SVGAGI (reference sequence). Trimming cost V 6 bases and J 5 bases, with 17 bases left between them.

This clone is a singleton in its sample. V is TRBV19 and J is TRBJ2-2, with D possibly TRBD2 on 6 matching bases. CDR1 is LNHDA and CDR2 is SQIVND in the germline V gene (reference sequence). The CDR3 has 15 amino acids. Deletions cut 3 bases from V and 6 bases from J, with 14 bases between. The CDR3 DNA reads TGTGCCAGTAGTATGACTAGTGGGTCGTCCGGGGAGCTGTTTTTT. Residues: CASSMTSGSSGELFF.

This clone occurred a few times. The rearrangement uses TRBV30 and TRBJ1-2; D ambiguous. Germline V gene data show CDR1 as GTSNPN and CDR2 as SVGIG (reference sequence). The CDR3 consists of 13 residues. The ends were cut back, 6 bases at V and 0 bases at J, with 11 bases in the middle. As DNA, the CDR3 is TGTGCCTGCGGACGGAGAACTAACTATGGCTACACCTTC. Its protein is CACGRRTNYGYTF.

The chain combines TRBV7-8 with TRBJ2-5; a weak D match, TRBD1 (7 bases). The germline V gene encodes CDR1 SGHVS and CDR2 FQNEAQ. Trimming removed 4 bases from V and 5 bases from J, with 14 bases in between. There are 14 residues in the CDR3. CDR3 in DNA: TGTGCCAGCAGCTCCTGGACAGGAGGGGAGACCCAGTACTTC. Translating gives CASSSWTGGETQYF.

This clone has a handful of counts. The gene calls are TRBV9 and TRBJ2-3; 12 nucleotides agree with TRBD2. Germline V gene lookup returns CDR1 SGDLS and CDR2 YYNGEE. Trimming removed 3 bases from V and 5 bases from J; junction bases left unmatched: 4. This CDR3 is built from 15 residues. CDR3 sequence (DNA): TGTGCCAGCAGCGGGAGGACTAGCGGGATAGATACGCAGTATTTT. As protein: CASSGRTSGIDTQYF.

V and J are TRBV19 and TRBJ2-4, with 8 bases identical to TRBD1. CDR3 length equals 15 residues. The germline gives CDR1 LNHDA, CDR2 SQIVND (reference sequence). Trimming at V came to 6 bases and at J to 3 bases, leaving 7 bases not matched to a gene. CDR3 sequence (DNA): TGTGCCAGTAGAGGACAGGGACCCGACAAAAACATTCAGTACTTC. Its translation: CASRGQGPDKNIQYF. Combining the CDR3 with reference TRBV19 and TRBJ2-4 gives the whole variable domain DGGITQSPKYLFRKEGQNVTLSCEQNLNHDAMYWYRQDPGQGLRLIYYSQIVNDFQKGDIAEGYSVSREKKESFPLTVTSAQKNPTAFYLCASRGQGPDKNIQYFGAGTRLSVL.

The chain recombines TRBV19 with TRBJ2-5, with D unresolved. This CDR3 is built from 13 residues. V was trimmed by 9 bases and J by 1 base, leaving 12 bases between them. Germline loops: CDR1 LNHDA, CDR2 SQIVND (reference sequence). The CDR3 region is CASRPRAQETQYF. The DNA for the CDR3 is TGTGCCAGCCGACCCAGAGCCCAAGAGACCCAGTACTTC.

This clone was seen only once. J is TRBJ2-4 and V is TRBV7-9; D is unresolved. CDR1 SEHNR and CDR2 FQNEAQ come from the germline V gene (reference sequence). V was clipped by 1 base and J by 0 bases, with 7 bases between them. The CDR3 runs 15 residues. In DNA form, the CDR3 reads TGTGCCAGCAGCTTAGTTGGCTTAGCCAAAAACATTCAGTACTTC. Residues: CASSLVGLAKNIQYF.

V is TRBV7-3 and J is TRBJ2-3, with 10 nucleotides matching TRBD1. From germline, CDR1 is SGHTA and CDR2 FQGTGA. The CDR3 runs to 15 residues. The V segment lost 4 bases and the J segment 3 bases; nucleotides outside the gene matches: 4. The CDR3 region has the DNA TGTGCCAGCAGCTCCCGGGACAGGGGTACAGATACGCAGTATTTT. Translated: CASSSRDRGTDTQYF.